This T cell receptor beta chain was sequenced during a study of blood T cell repertoires in COVID-19. Study-wide context: Both acute and convalescent COVID-19 samples were obtained from the United States, Italy and Spain. The cDNA or gDNA used as material had been derived from T cells, B-cell-depleted T cells, or PBMCs.

Original methodology: Scientists estimated how many nucleated cells there were by amplifying reference gene primers. TCRdb's copy holds only in-frame clones and misses some; the assay was immunoSEQ multiplex PCR. From that table come the V and J calls and clone size; the DNA was used to work out D and trimming. The data contain about 150,000 clones, around four fifths of them singletons. CDR3 length: 15 residues. V lost 3 bases and J lost 2; bases outside the gene matches: 7. Germline V lookup: CDR1 SGHRS, CDR2 YFSETQ. V and J are TRBV5-1 and TRBJ1-2; 7 nucleotides align to TRBD1. This clonotype was sampled from a man between 65 and 80 years old with acute or convalescent COVID-19. What was sequenced was peripheral blood. The CDR3 nucleotides read TGCGCCAGCAGCTCTCGACAGGGCCTAAACTATGGCTACACCTTC. Protein product: CASSSRQGLNYGYTF.